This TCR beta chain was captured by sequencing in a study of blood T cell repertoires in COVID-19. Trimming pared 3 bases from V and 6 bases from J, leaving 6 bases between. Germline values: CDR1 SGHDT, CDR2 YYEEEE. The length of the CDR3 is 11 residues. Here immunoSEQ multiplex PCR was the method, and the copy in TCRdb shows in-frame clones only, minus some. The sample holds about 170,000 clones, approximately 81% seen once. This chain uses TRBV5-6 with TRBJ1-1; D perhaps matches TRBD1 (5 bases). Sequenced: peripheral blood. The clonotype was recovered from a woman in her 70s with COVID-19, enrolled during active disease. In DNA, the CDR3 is TGTGCCAGCAGCTGGGGGGCTGAAGCTTTCTTT. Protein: CASSWGAEAFF.